A few counts support the clone carrying this T cell receptor beta chain. These data originate in a study of OX40 agonist ivuxolimab in advanced cancers. Assay used: immunoSEQ multiplex PCR; TCRdb lists only in-frame clones, some missing. The data show tens of thousands of clones, approximately 80% seen once. There are 16 residues in the CDR3. Per germline, CDR1 SGHVS and CDR2 FNYEAQ. The trim removed 4 bases at V and 4 bases at J, leaving 8 bases unmatched. V is TRBV7-6 and J is TRBJ2-1; 9 nucleotides match TRBD2. The clonotype originates from an adult with an advanced solid tumor such as melanoma, head and neck, liver or kidney cancer. The sample consisted of CD4+ or CD8+ T cells sorted from blood, taken in a trial of the OX40 agonist ivuxolimab. CDR3 residues: CASSSYLAGTYNEQFF. The CDR3 nucleotides are TGTGCCAGCAGCTCATACCTAGCGGGGACTTACAATGAGCAGTTCTTC.